This TCR beta chain was identified during a study of Graves' ophthalmopathy and Graves' hyperthyroidism. Study-level results: The blood repertoire also included most expanded thyroid clonotypes above 0.001 frequency.

Other autoimmune disease, uncontrolled infection, pregnancy and lactation led to exclusion. The diagnostic workup employed clinical symptoms, serum thyroxine, TRAb, thyroid ultrasound and orbital computed tomography. The PBMCs used were ones drawn from about 9.2 ml of fresh peripheral blood. TCR beta CDR3 amplification used RNA transcripts. The authors performed first-round RT-PCR with HTBI primers and then a second-round multiplex PCR. TCRdb fed the multiplex PCR reads into MiXCR, producing one record per CDR3 protein. The profile shows 620,000 or so distinct CDR3 sequences, about 20% of them singletons. For this clonotype: What it recognizes is unknown.

CDR1 and CDR2 (germline): DFQATT, SNEGSKA (reference sequence). The V end lost 3 bases, the J end lost 0 bases, and 17 bases lay between the germline ends. The CDR3 totals 16 residues. Material for sequencing was peripheral blood. The rearrangement uses TRBV20-1 and TRBJ1-1, with D possibly TRBD1 on 5 matching bases. The sequence came from a woman aged 18 to 35 with stable Graves' hyperthyroidism. Some clones in this sample may be carry-over from other donors' samples. CDR3 protein: CSASAGLTGLNTEAFF. The CDR3 DNA reads as TGCAGTGCTAGTGCGGGTTTAACAGGCTTGAACACTGAAGCTTTCTTT.